One TCR beta chain is described in this entry. The antigen is not known. Being one base from a much bigger clone, this may be a read error. Among the patients, none had received any treatment before thyroid surgery. The record originates from a study of metastatic and nonmetastatic thyroid tumors. Broader study findings: The reported finding was significantly higher TCR beta diversity in malignant thyroid tumors relative to benign nodules, in blood and tumor.

Authors' data handling: Using the CDR3 differences seen across clinicopathological groups, the authors built a distant-metastasis classifier for papillary thyroid cancer, which was meant to discriminate distant-metastatic patients. TCRdb reprocessed the PCR reads using MiXCR. These V and J calls are TCRdb output, not the study's own analysis. The sample shows under 55,000 clones, approximately 19% of them seen only once. Per germline, CDR1 MNHNS and CDR2 SASEGT. This CDR3 is 15 amino acids long. Specimen: blood. The clonotype was recovered from a female donor with papillary thyroid cancer or a benign thyroid nodule (not recorded which). Some clones in this sample may be carry-over from other donors' samples. This chain links TRBV6-1 with TRBJ2-1; tentative D call: TRBD1 (6 bases). The chain's CDR3 is CSSAYADSSHNEQFF. Here the CDR3 DNA reads TGTTCCAGCGCGTACGCGGACAGCTCCCACAATGAGCAGTTCTTC.